The 5 T cell receptor beta chains presented below share a single source sample, sequenced in a study of long-term antiretroviral therapy in people with HIV (dated by TCRdb to 2022 to 2024). The immunoSEQ hsTCRB v3.0 assay was used at survey level resolution to sequence the TRB variable region. TCRdb took this table from immuneACCESS and kept in-frame rearrangements with V and J called. Such tables lack part of the clones; where checked against another copy, unresolved V genes explain under half of the gap, and the rest is unexplained. For this sample there are approximately 35,000 clones; 85% to 95% appear just once. The biggest ten clones account for just over 3.5% of the sample. This specimen was unsorted PBMCs, taken 4.1 years after starting antiretroviral therapy. The receptors originated from a woman in her fifties or sixties with HIV.

V gene TRBV11-2 combines with J gene TRBJ1-6, with unresolved D. This CDR3 spans 12 amino acids. In germline, CDR1 is SGHAT, CDR2 FQNNGV. V lost 1 base and J 10 bases, leaving 5 bases between the germline ends. The CDR3 coding sequence is TGTGCCAGCAGCTTAGTAGGGTCACCCCTCCACTTT. Translation gives CASSLVGSPLHF.

The rearrangement uses TRBV5-5 and TRBJ2-5; 8 nucleotides line up with TRBD1. The CDR3 is 16 residues long. Trimming removed 0 bases from V and 5 bases from J; junction bases left unmatched: 9. CDR1 is SGHKS, CDR2 YYEKEE, per germline (reference sequence). The CDR3 spells CASSLAVLAGGETQYF. The CDR3 nucleotides are TGTGCCAGCAGCTTGGCCGTCCTTGCAGGGGGCGAGACCCAGTACTTC. Using reference TRBV5-5 and TRBJ2-5 for the parts outside the CDR3, the full variable domain is DAGVTQSPTHLIKTRGQQVTLRCSPISGHKSVSWYQQVLGQGPQFIFQYYEKEERGRGNFPDRFSARQFPNYSSELNVNALLLGDSALYLCASSLAVLAGGETQYFGPGTRLLVL.

The rearrangement links TRBV10-3 to TRBJ2-7; 12 nucleotides agree with TRBD1. With 0 bases clipped from V and 7 bases from J, the junction kept 4 bases outside the gene matches. The CDR3 contains 15 residues. Germline CDR1 ENHRY, CDR2 SYGVKD. The CDR3 spells CAISESGQGAREQYF. Written as DNA, the CDR3 is TGTGCCATCAGTGAGTCGGGACAGGGGGCGCGAGAGCAGTACTTC.

V and J are TRBV5-4 and TRBJ2-3; 11 nucleotides agree with TRBD2. V trimming: 4 bases; J trimming: 0 bases; junction bases outside the gene matches: 7. CDR3 length: 17 residues. The germline V gene has CDR1 SGHNT and CDR2 YYREEE (reference sequence). CDR3 sequence: CASSHEVAGGSTDTQYF. The CDR3 nucleotides read TGTGCCAGCAGCCACGAGGTAGCGGGGGGGAGCACAGATACGCAGTATTTT. Together with reference TRBV5-4 and TRBJ2-3, the CDR3 gives the full variable domain: ETGVTQSPTHLIKTRGQQVTLRCSSQSGHNTVSWYQQALGQGPQFIFQYYREEENGRGNFPPRFSGLQFPNYSSELNVNALELDDSALYLCASSHEVAGGSTDTQYFGPGTRLTVL.

This clone was detected only once. The rearrangement joins TRBV30 to TRBJ1-1; unclear D gene. The V end was cut by 4 bases, the J end by 0 bases, with 15 bases between. Germline V gene sequence: CDR1 GTSNPN, CDR2 SVGIG (reference sequence). The CDR3 has 15 amino acids. The CDR3 region has the DNA TGTGCCTGGAAGGGCAGGCAGTTCATGAACACTGAAGCTTTCTTT. As protein: CAWKGRQFMNTEAFF.